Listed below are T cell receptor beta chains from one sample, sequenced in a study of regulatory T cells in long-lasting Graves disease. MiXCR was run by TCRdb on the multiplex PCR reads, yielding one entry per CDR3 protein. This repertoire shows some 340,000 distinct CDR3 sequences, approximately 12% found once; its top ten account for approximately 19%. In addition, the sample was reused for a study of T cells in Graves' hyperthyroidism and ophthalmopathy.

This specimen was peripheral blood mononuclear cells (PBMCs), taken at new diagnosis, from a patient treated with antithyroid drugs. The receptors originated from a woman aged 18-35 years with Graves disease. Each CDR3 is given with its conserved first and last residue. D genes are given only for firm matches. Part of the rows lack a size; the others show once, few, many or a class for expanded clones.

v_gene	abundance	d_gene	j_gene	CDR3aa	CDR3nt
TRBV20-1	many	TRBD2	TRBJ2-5	CSARDLISGGAQETQYF	TGCAGTGCTAGAGATTTGATTAGCGGGGGGGCCCAAGAGACCCAGTACTTC
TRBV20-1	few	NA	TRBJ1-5	CSARGGNWGQGSNQPQHF	TGCAGTGCTAGAGGGGGGAATTGGGGGCAAGGGAGCAATCAGCCCCAGCATTTT
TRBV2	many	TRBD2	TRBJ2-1	CASSLQRGGYNEQFF	TGTGCCAGCAGTCTTCAGCGGGGGGGTTACAATGAGCAGTTCTTC
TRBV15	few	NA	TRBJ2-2	CATPRGADGANTGELFF	TGTGCCACCCCCAGAGGAGCGGACGGAGCGAACACCGGGGAGCTGTTTTTT
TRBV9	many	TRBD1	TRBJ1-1	CASAIGGGTEAFF	TGTGCCAGCGCTATAGGGGGCGGAACTGAAGCTTTCTTT
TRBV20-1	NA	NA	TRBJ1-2	CSARDRAGSLGYGYTF	TGCAGTGCTAGAGATCGGGCCGGCAGTCTAGGGTATGGCTACACCTTC
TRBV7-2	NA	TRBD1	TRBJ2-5	CASSLSGGWETQYF	TGTGCCAGCAGCTTATCAGGGGGCTGGGAGACCCAGTACTTC
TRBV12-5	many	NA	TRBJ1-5	CASGSDQPQHF	TGTGCTAGTGGTTCGGATCAGCCCCAGCATTTT
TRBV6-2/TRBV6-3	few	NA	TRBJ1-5	CASSRQAEPQHF	TGTGCCAGTTCAAGACAGGCGGAGCCCCAGCATTTT
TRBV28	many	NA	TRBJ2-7	CASRENYEQYF	TGTGCCAGCAGAGAGAACTACGAGCAGTACTTC
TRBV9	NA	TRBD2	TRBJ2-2	CASRSGGAPGELFF	TGTGCCAGCAGAAGCGGGGGGGCCCCCGGGGAGCTGTTTTTT
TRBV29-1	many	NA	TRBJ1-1	CSVEGGLTTENTEAFF	TGCAGCGTTGAAGGAGGACTGACAACTGAAAACACTGAAGCTTTCTTT
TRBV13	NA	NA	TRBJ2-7	CASSFYGQSSYEQYF	TGTGCCAGCAGCTTTTATGGACAAAGCTCCTACGAGCAGTACTTC
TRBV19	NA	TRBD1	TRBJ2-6	CASRTGGRSGANVLTF	TGTGCCAGTAGGACAGGGGGCCGCTCTGGGGCCAACGTCCTGACTTTC
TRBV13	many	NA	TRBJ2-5	CASSSLGTVFQETQYF	TGTGCCAGCAGCTCCCTCGGGACCGTTTTTCAGGAGACCCAGTACTTC
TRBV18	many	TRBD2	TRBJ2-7	CASSPGSGRAGEQYF	TGTGCCAGCTCACCAGGAAGCGGGAGGGCCGGCGAGCAGTACTTC
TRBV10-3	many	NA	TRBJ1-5	CAIRSESNQPQHF	TGTGCCATCAGGTCTGAGAGCAATCAGCCCCAGCATTTT
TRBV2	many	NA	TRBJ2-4	CASTIQSFGVIQYF	TGTGCCAGCACCATACAGAGCTTCGGGGTCATTCAGTACTTC
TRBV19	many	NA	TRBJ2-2	CASRHPPFGFANTGELFF	TGTGCCAGTAGACACCCCCCTTTTGGGTTTGCGAACACCGGGGAGCTGTTTTTT
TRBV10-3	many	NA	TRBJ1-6	CAISEDWDKPLHF	TGTGCCATCAGTGAAGACTGGGACAAACCCCTCCACTTT
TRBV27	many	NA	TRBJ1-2	CASSLLPTGGYTF	TGTGCCAGCAGTCTCCTCCCGACGGGCGGCTACACCTTC
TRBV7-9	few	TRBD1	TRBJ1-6	CASSPQGFSSYNSPLHF	TGTGCCAGCAGCCCACAGGGGTTTTCGTCCTATAATTCACCCCTCCACTTT
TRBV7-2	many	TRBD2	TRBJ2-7	CASSVQREGDEQYF	TGTGCCAGCAGCGTGCAGCGGGAGGGCGACGAGCAGTACTTC
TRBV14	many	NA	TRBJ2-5	CASSQLGAGETQYF	TGTGCCAGCAGCCAATTGGGGGCTGGGGAGACCCAGTACTTC
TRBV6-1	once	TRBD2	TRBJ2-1	CASTPTSGHFSYNEQFF	TGTGCCAGCACCCCGACTAGCGGACACTTCTCCTACAATGAGCAGTTCTTC
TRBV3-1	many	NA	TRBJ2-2	CASSQEFEGIYTGELFF	TGTGCCAGCAGCCAAGAGTTCGAGGGGATCTACACCGGGGAGCTGTTTTTT
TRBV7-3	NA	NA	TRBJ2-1	CASSLMWGVHNEQFF	TGTGCCAGCAGCTTAATGTGGGGGGTTCACAATGAGCAGTTCTTC
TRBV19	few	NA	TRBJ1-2	CASSIGQVLLHGYTF	TGTGCCAGTAGTATAGGACAGGTTCTATTGCATGGCTACACCTTC
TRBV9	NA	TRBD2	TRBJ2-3	CASSVGGTSGGYTDTQYF	TGTGCCAGCAGCGTAGGAGGGACTAGCGGGGGTTACACAGATACGCAGTATTTT
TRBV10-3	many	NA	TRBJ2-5	CAISESSPKETQYF	TGTGCCATCAGTGAGTCGTCCCCCAAAGAGACCCAGTACTTC
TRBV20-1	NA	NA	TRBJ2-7	CSVRTGISYEQYF	TGCAGTGTCCGAACCGGGATCTCCTACGAGCAGTACTTC
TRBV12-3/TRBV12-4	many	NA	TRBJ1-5	CASTLGGQPQHF	TGTGCCAGCACCCTTGGAGGACAGCCCCAGCATTTT
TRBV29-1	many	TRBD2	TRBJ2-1	CSVGRYSGRSYNEQFF	TGCAGCGTTGGGCGCTATAGCGGGAGATCCTACAATGAGCAGTTCTTC
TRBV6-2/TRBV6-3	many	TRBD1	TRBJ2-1	CASRWRTGPYNEQFF	TGTGCCAGCAGATGGAGGACAGGACCCTACAATGAGCAGTTCTTC
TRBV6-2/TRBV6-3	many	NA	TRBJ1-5	CASRPLSGTYHWDNQPQHF	TGTGCCAGCCGTCCCTTGAGTGGGACCTATCATTGGGACAATCAGCCCCAGCATTTT
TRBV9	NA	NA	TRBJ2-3	CASSDPWDTQYF	TGTGCCAGCAGCGATCCTTGGGATACGCAGTATTTT
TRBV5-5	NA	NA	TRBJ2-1	CGTTGSSYNEQFF	TGTGGCACCACGGGTTCCTCCTACAATGAGCAGTTCTTC
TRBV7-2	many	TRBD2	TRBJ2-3	CASSLSGGRGRWNAADTQYF	TGTGCCAGCAGCTTAAGCGGCGGGAGGGGCCGGTGGAACGCAGCAGATACGCAGTATTTT
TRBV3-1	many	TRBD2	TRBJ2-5	CASRPTPGLAGTLQETQYF	TGTGCCAGCAGGCCGACGCCGGGACTAGCGGGGACACTACAAGAGACCCAGTACTTC
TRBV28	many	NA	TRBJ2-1	CASSPSLKGLRTRRDEQFF	TGTGCCAGCAGCCCAAGCCTTAAAGGCTTAAGGACCCGGCGGGATGAGCAGTTCTTC
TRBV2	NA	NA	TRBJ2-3	CASVAASTDTQYF	TGTGCCAGCGTAGCGGCTAGCACAGATACGCAGTATTTT
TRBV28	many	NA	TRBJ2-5	CASSYPVGQDQETQYF	TGTGCCAGCTCATACCCCGTGGGGCAGGACCAAGAGACCCAGTACTTC
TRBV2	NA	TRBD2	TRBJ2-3	CASGEAGTSHQTDTQYF	TGTGCCAGCGGTGAAGCCGGGACTAGCCACCAAACAGATACGCAGTATTTT
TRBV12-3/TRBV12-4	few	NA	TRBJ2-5	CASTPGQSQETQYF	TGTGCCAGCACCCCCGGACAGAGTCAAGAGACCCAGTACTTC
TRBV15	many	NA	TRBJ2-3	CATSRPSGQTGDTQYF	TGTGCCACCAGCAGGCCCTCGGGCCAAACGGGAGATACGCAGTATTTT
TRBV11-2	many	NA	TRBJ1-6	CASSLSPGVSPLHF	TGTGCCAGCAGCTTATCACCCGGGGTTTCACCCCTCCACTTT
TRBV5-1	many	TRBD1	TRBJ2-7	CASSTRQGDEQYF	TGCGCCAGCAGCACGAGACAGGGAGACGAGCAGTACTTC
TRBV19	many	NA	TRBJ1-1	CASSISMNTEAFF	TGTGCCAGTAGTATCTCCATGAACACTGAAGCTTTCTTT
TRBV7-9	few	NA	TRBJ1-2	CASSSPRVRPPYGYTF	TGTGCCAGCAGCTCCCCACGGGTAAGGCCACCGTATGGCTACACCTTC
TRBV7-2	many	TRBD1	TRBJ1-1	CASSFKGADTEAFF	TGTGCCAGCAGCTTTAAGGGGGCGGACACTGAAGCTTTCTTT
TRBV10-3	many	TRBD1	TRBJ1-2	CAISLDGTGGNYGYTF	TGTGCCATCAGTCTAGACGGGACAGGGGGCAACTATGGCTACACCTTC
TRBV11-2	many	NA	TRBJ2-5	CASSLSSPQYF	TGTGCCAGCAGCTTATCTAGTCCCCAGTACTTC
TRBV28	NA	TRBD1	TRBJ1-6	CASSIGQGGNSPLHF	TGTGCCAGCAGCATCGGACAGGGTGGGAACTCACCCCTCCACTTT
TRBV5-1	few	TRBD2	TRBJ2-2	CASSLVASGGASPGELFF	TGCGCCAGCAGCTTGGTTGCTAGCGGGGGGGCCTCGCCCGGGGAGCTGTTTTTT
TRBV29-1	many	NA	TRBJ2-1	CSVEDASRREQFF	TGCAGCGTTGAAGACGCCTCTCGCAGGGAGCAGTTCTTC
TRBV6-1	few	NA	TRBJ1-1	CASSWGFLLMNTEAFF	TGTGCCAGCTCATGGGGGTTTCTACTTATGAACACTGAAGCTTTCTTT
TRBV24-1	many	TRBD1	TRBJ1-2	CATSDTGDSGYTF	TGTGCCACCAGTGATACAGGGGACTCTGGCTACACCTTC
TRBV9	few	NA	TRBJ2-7	CASSVGSEISYEQYF	TGTGCCAGCAGCGTAGGGTCAGAGATCTCCTACGAGCAGTACTTC
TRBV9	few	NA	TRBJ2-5	CASSVGGWETQYF	TGTGCCAGCAGCGTAGGGGGCTGGGAGACCCAGTACTTC